This T cell receptor beta chain comes out of a study of blood T cell repertoires in COVID-19. Study-level information: Both acute and convalescent COVID-19 samples were obtained from the United States, Italy and Spain. T cells, B-cell-depleted T cells, or PBMCs provided the cDNA or gDNA that served as material.

How the authors handled the data: Reference gene primer amplification in the assay estimated nucleated cell counts. Sequencing was performed with immunoSEQ multiplex PCR; in TCRdb, only in-frame clones are kept and a portion is missing. The V and J calls and the clone size are those of that table, but D and trimming were determined from the DNA. Of roughly 230,000 clones listed, 85% are singletons. V was trimmed by 6 bases and J by 4 bases, leaving 30 bases between them. Germline V gene sequence: CDR1 MDHEN, CDR2 SYDVKM. CDR3 length: 20 residues. The study recruited people aged roughly 18 to 100 years across about 25 US areas.

Sequenced material: PBMCs or T cells enriched from blood (not recorded which). This receptor was obtained from a woman aged 45-65 years who had been exposed to COVID-19. The chain links TRBV28 to TRBJ1-4; D perhaps matches TRBD1 (6 bases). CDR3 region: CASRPDIPFLGAGVNEKLFF. CDR3 DNA: TGTGCCAGCAGGCCCGACATCCCGTTTTTGGGGGCAGGGGTTAATGAAAAACTGTTTTTT.